This T cell receptor beta chain was observed in a study of siplizumab effects on memory and regulatory T cells. General study results and limits: Alloreactive sequences from unstimulated CD4+ memory cells fell significantly with siplizumab. On average, about 70% of mappable alloreactive CD4+ clones were Treg-derived under siplizumab, against about 25% in controls. A major contribution to the alloresponse seemed to be made by naive T cells, which seemed more diverse than memory cells. The majority of clones, roughly 80-96% of proliferating CD4+ or CD8+ clones, lacked an assignable naive or memory phenotype.

Losses at the gene ends were 7 bases for V and 1 base for J; bases not matched to a gene: 5. The germline CDR1 and CDR2 sequences are SNHLY and FYNNEI. This CDR3 has 15 residues. The repertoire was sequenced with immunoSEQ multiplex PCR; TCRdb's copy has only in-frame clones and lacks some. The sample includes 50,000 to 75,000 clones, about 96% of them seen just once. With regard to this clone: Its cognate antigen is unknown.

This TCR was sampled from a human donor in good health. Material for sequencing was naive CD8+ T cells sorted from blood. The genes are TRBV2 and TRBJ1-2; 11 bases match TRBD1. Written as DNA, the CDR3 is TGTGCCAGCAACGGACAGGGGGCGGATAACTATGGCTACACCTTC. Translated: CASNGQGADNYGYTF. The entire variable domain, with the rest obtained from reference TRBV2 and TRBJ1-2, is as follows: EPEVTQTPSHQVTQMGQEVILRCVPISNHLYFYWYRQILGQKVEFLVSFYNNEISEKSEIFDDQFSVERPDGSNFTLKIRSTKLEDSAMYFCASNGQGADNYGYTFGSGTRLTVV.